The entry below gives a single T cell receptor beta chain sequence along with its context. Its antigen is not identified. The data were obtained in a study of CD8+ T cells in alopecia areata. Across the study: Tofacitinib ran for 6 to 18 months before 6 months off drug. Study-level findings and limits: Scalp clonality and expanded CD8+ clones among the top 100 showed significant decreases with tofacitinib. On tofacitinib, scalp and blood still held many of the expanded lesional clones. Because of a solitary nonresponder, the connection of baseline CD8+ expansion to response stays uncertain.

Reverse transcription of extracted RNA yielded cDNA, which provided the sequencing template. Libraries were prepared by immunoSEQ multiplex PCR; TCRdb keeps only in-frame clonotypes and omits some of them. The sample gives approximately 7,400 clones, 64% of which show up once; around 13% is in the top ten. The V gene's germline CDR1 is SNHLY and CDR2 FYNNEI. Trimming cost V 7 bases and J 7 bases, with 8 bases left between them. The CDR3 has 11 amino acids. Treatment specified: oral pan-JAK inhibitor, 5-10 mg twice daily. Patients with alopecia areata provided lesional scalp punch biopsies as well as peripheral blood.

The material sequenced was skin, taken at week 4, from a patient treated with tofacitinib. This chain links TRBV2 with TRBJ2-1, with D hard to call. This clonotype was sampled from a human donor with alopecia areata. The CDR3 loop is CASTTSNEQFF. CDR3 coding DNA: TGTGCCAGCACCACCTCAAATGAGCAGTTCTTC.